This T cell receptor beta chain was sequenced during a study of T cell responses to AZD1222 COVID-19 vaccine. Trimming shortened V by 0 bases and J by 1 base, and 17 bases separated the two germline ends. The CDR3 contains 18 residues. The germline V gene has CDR1 LGHDT and CDR2 YNNKEL (reference sequence). Whole-study results and caveats: Sampling captured repertoires only after the peak T cell response. Mostly white British, mostly female donors; authors suggested clonal diversity may be underestimated.

Produced via immunoSEQ multiplex PCR; TCRdb's table is partial and in-frame only. The sample contains about 180,000 clones, around 88% of which appear only once. In its sample, this clone was seen once. Its antigen is still unknown. Second-dose intervals near 4 or 12 weeks were combined. The specimen was peripheral blood, collected 28 days after the second AZD1222 dose. This TCR was recovered from an adult who received the AZD1222 COVID-19 vaccine. The chain combines TRBV3-1 (or the pseudogene TRBV3-2) with TRBJ2-3; TRBD1 or TRBD2 may be the D gene (6 bases each). Here the CDR3 reads CASSQDPSLRGGTDTQYF. CDR3 in DNA: TGTGCCAGCAGCCAAGACCCCTCTTTGAGGGGGGGCACAGATACGCAGTATTTT.